A selection of T cell receptor beta chains follows, all from one sample in a study of cytomegalovirus exposure and HLA in healthy donors. Repertoires were generated with immunoSEQ multiplex PCR, while TCRdb's copy carries only in-frame clones and drops some. With some 150,000 clones in the sample, the ten largest clones hold roughly 0.83%. What was sequenced was PBMCs. The receptors stem from a woman aged 18-29 years in good health and CMV-seropositive. The CDR3 runs from the conserved cysteine through the conserved F or W. D genes are given only for firm matches.

CASSSPSYSGTLTDTQYF,TGTGCCAGCAGCTCCCCATCCTACAGCGGGACGCTTACAGATACGCAGTATTTT,TRBD2,TRBJ2-3,TRBV7-2
CASSIFTGLLNNYGYTF,TGTGCCAGTAGTATCTTTACAGGGCTCCTGAATAACTATGGCTACACCTTC,.,TRBJ1-2,TRBV19
CASSLDGGVNYGYTF,TGTGCCAGCAGCTTGGATGGGGGCGTTAACTATGGCTACACCTTC,.,TRBJ1-2,TRBV5-5
CSVLRGGARLTDTQYF,TGCAGCGTACTTAGAGGAGGGGCGCGCCTAACAGATACGCAGTATTTT,.,TRBJ2-3,TRBV29-1
CASSLSRQAQGETQYF,TGCGCCAGCAGCCTGTCTCGGCAGGCCCAGGGAGAGACCCAGTACTTC,.,TRBJ2-5,TRBV5-1
CASSTGTGHNEQFF,TGTGCCAGCAGCACCGGGACAGGGCACAATGAGCAGTTCTTC,TRBD1,TRBJ2-1,TRBV7-9
CVSRALAGLGGDVDPRQFF,TGTGTCAGCAGGGCTTTAGCGGGCTTAGGCGGGGATGTTGATCCTCGGCAGTTCTTC,TRBD2,TRBJ2-1,TRBV11-1
CASSEPGQLNTIYF,TGTGCCAGCAGCGAACCGGGACAGTTAAACACCATATATTTT,TRBD1,TRBJ1-3,TRBV7-9
CASSLGQTNTEAFF,TGCGCCAGCAGCTTGGGACAGACGAACACTGAAGCTTTCTTT,.,TRBJ1-1,TRBV5-1
CASSLGVEQFF,TGTGCCAGCAGCTTAGGGGTCGAGCAGTTCTTC,.,TRBJ2-1,TRBV5-6
CASSVVSHYGYTF,TGTGCCAGCAGCGTAGTGTCTCACTATGGCTACACCTTC,.,TRBJ1-2,TRBV9
CASSPGQGAIAEAFF,TGTGCCAGCTCACCCGGACAGGGGGCTATCGCTGAAGCTTTCTTT,TRBD1,TRBJ1-1,TRBV18
CASSSGTGRTDTQYF,TGCGCCAGCAGCTCGGGGACAGGTCGCACAGATACGCAGTATTTT,TRBD1,TRBJ2-3,TRBV5-1
CASRRGLSATNYGYTF,TGTGCCAGCAGACGCGGACTGAGCGCTACTAACTATGGCTACACCTTC,.,TRBJ1-2,TRBV27
CASSLAALSGGYTF,TGTGCCAGCAGCTTAGCAGCCCTGAGCGGTGGCTACACCTTC,.,TRBJ1-2,TRBV7-9
CASEVRSYNEQFF,TGTGCCAGCGAGGTTCGCTCCTACAATGAGCAGTTCTTC,.,TRBJ2-1,TRBV2
CASSMGGRTEAFF,TGTGCCAGTAGTATGGGGGGGAGGACTGAAGCTTTCTTT,.,TRBJ1-1,TRBV19
CASSMLAGTSTDTQYF,TGTGCCAGTAGTATGCTAGCGGGGACGAGCACAGATACGCAGTATTTT,TRBD2,TRBJ2-3,TRBV19
CASSLDLRITEAFF,TGTGCCAGCAGCTTAGATTTGCGGATCACTGAAGCTTTCTTT,.,TRBJ1-1,TRBV11-3
CASSEKSRGNEAFF,TGTGCCAGCAGTGAAAAGTCGAGGGGGAATGAAGCTTTCTTT,.,TRBJ1-1,TRBV6-1
CASSLDGGASSSYTF,TGTGCCAGCAGTCTGGATGGGGGGGCCTCATCGAGCTACACCTTC,.,TRBJ1-2,TRBV7-9
CASSTGGINTGELFF,TGTGCCAGCAGCACGGGGGGGATCAACACCGGGGAGCTGTTTTTT,TRBD2,TRBJ2-2,TRBV5-6
CASSKPSVPEQFF,TGTGCCAGTAGTAAGCCCTCGGTTCCTGAGCAGTTCTTC,.,TRBJ2-1,TRBV19